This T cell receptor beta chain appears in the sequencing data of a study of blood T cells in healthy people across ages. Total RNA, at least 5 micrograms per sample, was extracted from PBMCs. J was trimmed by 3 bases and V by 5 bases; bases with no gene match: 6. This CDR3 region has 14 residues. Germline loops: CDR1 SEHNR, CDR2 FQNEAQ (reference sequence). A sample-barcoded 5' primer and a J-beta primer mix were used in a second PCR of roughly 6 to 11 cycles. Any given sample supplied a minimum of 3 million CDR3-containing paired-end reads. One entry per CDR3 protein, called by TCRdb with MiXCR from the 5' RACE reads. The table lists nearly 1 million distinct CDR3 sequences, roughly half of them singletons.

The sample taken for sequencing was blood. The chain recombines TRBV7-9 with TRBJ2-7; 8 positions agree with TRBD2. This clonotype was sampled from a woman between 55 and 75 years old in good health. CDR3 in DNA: TGTGCCAGCAGCAAGAGCGGGAGTAACTACGAGCAGTACTTC. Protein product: CASSKSGSNYEQYF. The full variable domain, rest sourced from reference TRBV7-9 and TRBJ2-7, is DTGVSQNPRHKITKRGQNVTFRCDPISEHNRLYWYRQTLGQGPEFLTYFQNEAQLEKSRLLSDRFSAERPKGSFSTLEIQRTEQGDSAMYLCASSKSGSNYEQYFGPGTRLTVT.